This is a list of T cell receptor beta chains from one sample in a study of glioma-infiltrating T cells. One entry per CDR3 protein, called by TCRdb with MiXCR from the multiplex PCR reads. Of roughly 200,000 distinct CDR3 sequences listed, roughly two fifths are singletons. The sequenced sample was glioma tissue, nonneoplastic brain tissue, or PBMCs (not recorded which). These TCRs come from a human donor with low-grade glioma or glioblastoma, undergoing nonglioma brain surgery, or in good health (not recorded which). Both conserved end residues are part of each CDR3. D genes are given only for firm matches. Rows may omit the clone size; those that give it use once, few, many or a size class.

>TRBJ1-3|-|TRBV7-9|many
TGTGCCAGCAGCTTACCCGGCAACACCATATATTTT
CASSLPGNTIYF
>TRBJ1-1|-|TRBV5-1|-
TGCGCCAGCAGCTTGGAAGGAGGGAATCGGAACACTGAAGCTTTCTTT
CASSLEGGNRNTEAFF
>TRBJ2-1|TRBD2|TRBV3-1|many
TGTGCCAGCAGCCAAGGAAGCGGGAGTGGCCGTAGTGAGCAGTTCTTC
CASSQGSGSGRSEQFF
>TRBJ1-1|TRBD1|TRBV15|many
TGTGCCACCAGCAGGACAGGGGCCCAGAACACTGAAGCTTTCTTT
CATSRTGAQNTEAFF
>TRBJ2-1|-|TRBV7-2|-
TGTGCCAGCAGCTTTCTTAGGTCTGGGCATAATGAGCAGTTCTTC
CASSFLRSGHNEQFF
>TRBJ1-2|-|TRBV20-1|many
TGCAGTGCGGAAGAGCGTACCAACTATGGCTACACCTTC
CSAEERTNYGYTF
>TRBJ2-3|TRBD2|TRBV3-1|-
TGTGCCAGCAGCCCGAGGCCGGGACTAGCGGAACTTAGCACAGATACGCAGTATTTT
CASSPRPGLAELSTDTQYF
>TRBJ1-2|TRBD1|TRBV28|many
TGTGCCACGACAGGGAATACTAACTATGGCTACACCTTC
CATTGNTNYGYTF
>TRBJ2-7|TRBD2|TRBV30|-
TGTGCCTGGCAGGGACTAGCAGCGAACGGGGAGCAGTACTTC
CAWQGLAANGEQYF
>TRBJ2-1|-|TRBV7-9|many
TGTGCCAGCAGTCGAACAGGGTACGATGAGCAGTTCTTC
CASSRTGYDEQFF
>TRBJ2-3|-|TRBV29-1|-
TGCAGCGTTGAAAGGCTAGCCACAGATACGCGGTATTTT
CSVERLATDTRYF
>TRBJ2-2|-|TRBV5-1|-
TGCGCCAGCAGCGATCAGGGGAACACCGGGGAGCTGTTTTTT
CASSDQGNTGELFF
>TRBJ2-7|TRBD2|TRBV4-1|-
TGCGCCACCTCAGCGGGAGCTGGATCCTACGAGCAGTACTTC
CATSAGAGSYEQYF
>TRBJ2-2|-|TRBV20-1|many
TGCAGTGCTAGACGACCGGGTCCCACCGGGGAGCTGTTTTTT
CSARRPGPTGELFF
>TRBJ1-6|-|TRBV5-4|-
TGTGCCAGCATCTTGGACCCATTGAGCTCCTATAATTCACCCCTCCACTTT
CASILDPLSSYNSPLHF
>TRBJ1-2|TRBD1|TRBV28|many
TGTGCCAGCAGCGCCGGGACAGTCTATGGCTACACCTTC
CASSAGTVYGYTF
>TRBJ2-7|-|TRBV5-1|-
TGCGCCAGCAGCACGGACGGCATAGGCGAGCAGTACTTC
CASSTDGIGEQYF
>TRBJ2-7|TRBD2|TRBV4-3|-
TGCGCCAGCAGCGAAGCGGGGTGGGGCGAGAAGTACTTC
CASSEAGWGEKYF
>TRBJ2-7|-|TRBV3-1|-
TGTGCCAGCAGCCAAGAACCGGGCACTCACGAGCAGTACTTC
CASSQEPGTHEQYF
>TRBJ2-7|-|TRBV19|once
TGTGCCAGTAGCACCTTAGAGGGAGTCCCCTACGAGCAGTACTTC
CASSTLEGVPYEQYF
>TRBJ2-3|-|TRBV30|once
TGTGCCTGCCAAAGGAACAGGGCTTCCACAGATACGCAGTATTTT
CACQRNRASTDTQYF
>TRBJ2-1|-|TRBV5-4|few
TGTGCCAGCAGCTTGAGTGCGTTCAATGAGCAGTTCTTC
CASSLSAFNEQFF
>TRBJ2-5|TRBD2|TRBV20-1|-
TGCAGTGCTAGCCCGACTAGCGGGAGAATTTTAGTAGAGACCCAGTACTTC
CSASPTSGRILVETQYF
>TRBJ2-1|-|TRBV15|few
TGTGCCACCAGCAGAGATGAGAGGGGGGCGGCGCCCCCCCCCAATGAGCAGTTCTTC
CATSRDERGAAPPPNEQFF
>TRBJ2-5|-|TRBV7-9|few
TGTGCCAGCAGCTCGCTTAGCGGTCCACAAGAGACCCAGTACTTC
CASSSLSGPQETQYF